This entry lists 24 T cell receptor beta chains sequenced from one sample in a study of blood T cell repertoires in COVID-19. TCRdb's table, derived via immunoSEQ multiplex PCR, lists solely in-frame clones and lacks some. This sample has fewer than 450,000 clones; roughly 86% occur once, and the top ten carry approximately 2%. Sequenced input: PBMCs or T cells enriched from blood (not recorded which). These receptor sequences come from a middle-aged woman with acute COVID-19.

The rearrangement links TRBV2 to TRBJ2-1, with TRBD1 as a possible D gene (5 bases). CDR3 length: 13 residues. Looked up from germline, CDR1 is SNHLY and CDR2 is FYNNEI. The V end lost 4 bases, the J end lost 3 bases, and 7 bases lay between the germline ends. The CDR3 sequence is CASSGQSYNEQFF. CDR3 in DNA: TGTGCCAGCAGTGGACAGAGCTACAATGAGCAGTTCTTC.

The chain links TRBV2 to TRBJ2-1, with D perhaps TRBD1 (6 bases). Trimming pared 2 bases from V and 0 bases from J, leaving 8 bases between. CDR3 length: 15 amino acids. In germline, CDR1 is SNHLY, CDR2 FYNNEI. The CDR3 is CASSELDSSYNEQFF. The CDR3 DNA reads as TGTGCCAGCAGTGAATTGGACAGCTCCTACAATGAGCAGTTCTTC.

The chain employs TRBV29-1 and TRBJ1-1; D perhaps matches TRBD1 (6 bases). V lost 4 bases and J lost 4, with 16 bases in between. This CDR3 comprises 14 residues. Germline CDR1 SQVTM, CDR2 ANQGSEA. CDR3 sequence reads: CSVGGQGWFTEAFF. CDR3 DNA sequence: TGCAGCGTTGGAGGGCAGGGGTGGTTCACTGAAGCTTTCTTT.

V gene TRBV2 combines with J gene TRBJ1-2, with no clear D. Germline CDR1 and CDR2: SNHLY and FYNNEI. This CDR3 has 13 residues. V lost 5 bases to trimming and J lost 4 bases, with 11 bases between them. The CDR3 sequence is CASSSWRVYGYTF. The DNA for the CDR3 is TGTGCCAGCAGTTCGTGGAGGGTCTATGGCTACACCTTC.

The V gene is TRBV4-2, the J gene TRBJ1-5; D possibly corresponds to TRBD1 (5 bases). V was shortened by 0 bases and J by 3 bases, with 12 bases between the two germline ends. Germline loops: CDR1 LGHNA, CDR2 YNFKEQ. The CDR3 runs to 16 residues. CDR3 DNA: TGTGCCAGCAGCCAAGATTTTGCAGGGATCAATCAGCCCCAGCATTTT. It encodes CASSQDFAGINQPQHF.

Concerning this clone: The same CDR3 arises from other DNA sequences in this sample as well. This chain links TRBV24-1 with TRBJ1-2, with TRBD1 identical over 8 bases. The V segment lost 4 bases and the J segment 2 bases; nucleotides outside the gene matches: 5. This CDR3 comprises 15 residues. The germline gives CDR1 KGHDR, CDR2 SFDVKD. CDR3 sequence reads: CATSDPGQGNYGYTF. The CDR3 DNA reads TGTGCCACCAGTGACCCTGGACAGGGAAACTATGGCTACACCTTC.

This chain uses TRBV3-1 (or the pseudogene TRBV3-2) with TRBJ2-3, with D unclear. CDR3 length equals 12 residues. V dropped 0 bases and J dropped 7 bases, with 5 bases sitting between them. The germline gives CDR1 LGHDT, CDR2 YNNKEL (reference sequence). The CDR3 loop reads CASSQERYTQYF. CDR3 coding DNA: TGTGCCAGCAGCCAAGAGCGGTATACGCAGTATTTT.

This chain connects TRBV11-3 to TRBJ1-6; 7 bases fit TRBD1. The J segment lost 9 bases and the V segment lost 2 bases, leaving 4 bases of the junction unmatched. This CDR3 contains 14 residues. The V gene's germline CDR1 is SGHNT and CDR2 YENEEA. The CDR3 sequence: CASSLRGPGSPLHF. CDR3 nucleotides: TGTGCCAGCAGCTTAAGGGGGCCAGGTTCACCCCTCCACTTT.

This clone has a single count. The chain recombines TRBV6-1 with TRBJ2-3, with D possibly being TRBD2 (5 bases). The CDR3 length is 16 residues. Germline V gene data show CDR1 as MNHNS and CDR2 as SASEGT. V was pared by 1 base and J by 1 base, with 12 bases between. CDR3 nucleotides: TGTGCCAGCAGTGAAGAGGTCGGGGTTGGCACAGATACGCAGTATTTT. Translation: CASSEEVGVGTDTQYF.

J is TRBJ2-1 and V is TRBV19, with TRBD1 as a possible D gene (5 bases). The CDR3 consists of 14 residues. Trimming took off 7 bases at V and 5 bases at J, with 15 bases between the two ends. CDR1 and CDR2 (germline): LNHDA, SQIVND (reference sequence). CDR3 in DNA: TGTGCCAGTACCTCCTGGGGCCACGACAATGAGCAGTTCTTC. Its protein product is CASTSWGHDNEQFF.

The chain employs TRBV5-1 and TRBJ1-1, with 8 bases identical to TRBD1. Losses at the gene ends were 5 bases for V and 7 bases for J; bases not matched to a gene: 10. The CDR3 loop spans 14 amino acids. The germline V gene encodes CDR1 SGHRS and CDR2 YFSETQ. Here the CDR3 DNA reads TGCGCCAGCAGACCAGGACAGGGTTTGGGTGAAGCTTTCTTT. Residues: CASRPGQGLGEAFF.

The CDR3 region has the DNA TGTGCCAGCAGTTTATTACAGGGCCGATCACCCCTCCACTTT. It specifies CASSLLQGRSPLHF. The chain employs TRBV27 and TRBJ1-6; possibly TRBD1 for D (6 bases). Germline CDR1 and CDR2: MNHEY and SMNVEV (reference sequence). The V end was cut by 1 base, the J end by 10 bases, with 11 bases between. CDR3 length equals 14 residues.

This chain connects TRBV24-1 to TRBJ2-1; TRBD2 aligns across 7 bases. This CDR3 contains 12 residues. Per germline, CDR1 KGHDR and CDR2 SFDVKD. V dropped 7 bases and J dropped 10; count of bases not matched to a gene: 6. CDR3 residues: CATSLGSGEQFF. The CDR3 DNA follows: TGTGCCACCAGCCTCGGTAGCGGGGAGCAGTTCTTC.

The chain recombines TRBV5-8 with TRBJ2-3, with a tentative D call TRBD2 (6 bases). This CDR3 spans 16 amino acids. The germline V gene has CDR1 SGHTS and CDR2 YDEGEE. Trimming cost V 1 base and J 1 base, with 13 bases left between them. Here the CDR3 reads CASSLISWGGTDTQYF. The CDR3 nucleotides read TGTGCCAGCAGCTTGATATCTTGGGGGGGCACAGATACGCAGTATTTT.

The gene calls are TRBV5-1 and TRBJ1-1, with D uncertain. V was pared by 3 bases and J by 5 bases, with 11 bases between. The germline CDR1 and CDR2 sequences are SGHRS and YFSETQ. This CDR3 has 13 residues. The CDR3 reads CASSYGRGTEAFF. The CDR3 nucleotides are TGCGCCAGCAGCTACGGGCGGGGTACTGAAGCTTTCTTT.

The chain is built from TRBV3-1 (or the pseudogene TRBV3-2) and TRBJ2-7, with TRBD1 identical over 7 bases. Trimming at V came to 4 bases and at J to 5 bases, leaving 8 bases not matched to a gene. CDR3 size: 14 residues. The germline V gene encodes CDR1 LGHDT and CDR2 YNNKEL (reference sequence). For the CDR3, the DNA is TGTGCCAGCAGCCCACACAGGGGATCCCACGAGCAGTACTTC. This sequence encodes CASSPHRGSHEQYF.

This chain connects TRBV18 to TRBJ1-1; 7 bases map to TRBD1. This CDR3 comprises 15 residues. CDR1 and CDR2 from the germline V gene are KGHSH and LQKENI. The V and J ends lost 5 bases and 1 base, in that order; junction bases with no gene match: 7. The CDR3 loop reads CASSGTGAGNTEAFF. The CDR3 DNA sequence: TGTGCCAGCTCAGGAACAGGGGCAGGGAACACTGAAGCTTTCTTT.

The chain has TRBV6-2 or TRBV6-3 and TRBJ2-1; weak D call: TRBD1 (6 bases). Trimming took 4 bases from V and 4 from J, leaving 14 bases between them. This CDR3 is built from 15 residues. The germline V gene encodes CDR1 MNHEY and CDR2 SVGEGT. The CDR3 is CASSLQGGGYNEQFF. CDR3 DNA sequence: TGTGCCAGCAGTTTACAGGGTGGTGGGTACAATGAGCAGTTCTTC.

V and J are TRBV7-9 and TRBJ1-1, with TRBD1 identical over 11 bases. The J segment lost 4 bases and the V segment lost 3 bases, leaving 1 base of the junction unmatched. The CDR3 loop spans 14 amino acids. Germline loops: CDR1 SEHNR, CDR2 FQNEAQ (reference sequence). CDR3 nucleotide sequence: TGTGCCAGCAGCTTCGGGACAGGGGGCACTGAAGCTTTCTTT. Amino acid sequence: CASSFGTGGTEAFF.

The genes are TRBV7-9 and TRBJ2-6; 7 nucleotides match TRBD1. J was trimmed by 2 bases and V by 4 bases; bases with no gene match: 5. This CDR3 has 16 amino acids. Germline CDR1 reads SEHNR; CDR2 reads FQNEAQ (reference sequence). DNA for the CDR3: TGTGCCAGCAGCTGGAACAGGGGAACTGGGGCCAACGTCCTGACTTTC. Encoded protein: CASSWNRGTGANVLTF.

V and J are TRBV5-4 and TRBJ2-1, with D perhaps matching TRBD1 (6 bases). This CDR3 is built from 13 residues. Germline CDR1 and CDR2: SGHNT and YYREEE (reference sequence). With 2 bases removed from V and 7 bases from J, the gap between germline ends came to 10 bases. This CDR3 reads CASSFTQGNEQFF. CDR3 sequence (DNA): TGTGCCAGCAGCTTCACCCAGGGGAATGAGCAGTTCTTC.

As DNA, the CDR3 is TGTGCCAGCAGTTTTCTGGACAGGGTCGAGCAGTACTTC. This translates into CASSFLDRVEQYF. J is TRBJ2-7 and V is TRBV28; 8 positions agree with TRBD1. Germline-derived CDR1 and CDR2 are MDHEN and SYDVKM. The V gene end was trimmed by 3 bases and the J gene end by 6 bases; junction bases not matched to a gene: 4. CDR3 length: 13 residues.

The rearrangement joins TRBV30 to TRBJ1-6, with TRBD1 as a possible D gene (5 bases). Trimming pared 5 bases from V and 9 bases from J, leaving 11 bases between. The CDR3 sequence is 12 residues long. The V gene's germline CDR1 is GTSNPN and CDR2 SVGIG (reference sequence). CDR3 sequence (DNA): TGTGCCTGGGCCAGGGAGGGTTCACCCCTCCACTTT. Protein product: CAWAREGSPLHF. Filled out from reference TRBV30 and TRBJ1-6, the complete variable domain reads SQTIHQWPATLVQPVGSPLSLECTVEGTSNPNLYWYRQAAGRGLQLLFYSVGIGQISSEVPQNLSASRPQDRQFILSSKKLLLSDSGFYLCAWAREGSPLHFGNGTRLTVT.

The chain links TRBV6-5 to TRBJ1-6; D unresolved. Germline values: CDR1 MNHEY, CDR2 SVGAGI. The CDR3 length is 15 residues. Trimming left V 4 bases short and J 10 bases short, with 17 bases between. The CDR3 is CASSSLHRGSSPLHF. DNA for the CDR3: TGTGCCAGCAGTTCCCTACACCGCGGGAGCTCACCCCTCCACTTT.